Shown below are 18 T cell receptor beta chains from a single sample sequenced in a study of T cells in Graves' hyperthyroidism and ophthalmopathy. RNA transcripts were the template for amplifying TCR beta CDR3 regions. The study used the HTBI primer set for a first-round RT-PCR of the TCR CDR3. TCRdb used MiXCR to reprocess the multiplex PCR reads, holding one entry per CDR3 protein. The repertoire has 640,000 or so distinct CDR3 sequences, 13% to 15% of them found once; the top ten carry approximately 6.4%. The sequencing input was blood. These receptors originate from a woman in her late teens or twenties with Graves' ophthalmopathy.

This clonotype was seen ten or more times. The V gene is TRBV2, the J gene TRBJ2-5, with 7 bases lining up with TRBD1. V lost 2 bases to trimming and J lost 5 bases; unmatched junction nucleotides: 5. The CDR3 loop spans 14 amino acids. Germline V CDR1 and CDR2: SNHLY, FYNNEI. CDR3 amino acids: CASSETGASETQYF. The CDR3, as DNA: TGTGCCAGCAGTGAAACAGGGGCCAGCGAGACCCAGTACTTC.

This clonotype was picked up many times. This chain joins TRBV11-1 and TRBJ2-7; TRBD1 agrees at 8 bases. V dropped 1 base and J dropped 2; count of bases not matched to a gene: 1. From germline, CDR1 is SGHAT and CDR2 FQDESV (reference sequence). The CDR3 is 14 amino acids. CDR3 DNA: TGTGCCAGCAGCTTAGAGGACAGGGCCTACGAGCAGTACTTC. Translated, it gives CASSLEDRAYEQYF.

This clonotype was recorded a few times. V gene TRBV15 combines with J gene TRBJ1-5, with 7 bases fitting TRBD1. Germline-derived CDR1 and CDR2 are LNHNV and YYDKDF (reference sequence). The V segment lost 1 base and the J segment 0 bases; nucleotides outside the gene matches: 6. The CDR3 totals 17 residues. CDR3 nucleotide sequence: TGTGCCACCAGCAGAGGGGGACAGCTCTATAGCAATCAGCCCCAGCATTTT. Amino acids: CATSRGGQLYSNQPQHF.

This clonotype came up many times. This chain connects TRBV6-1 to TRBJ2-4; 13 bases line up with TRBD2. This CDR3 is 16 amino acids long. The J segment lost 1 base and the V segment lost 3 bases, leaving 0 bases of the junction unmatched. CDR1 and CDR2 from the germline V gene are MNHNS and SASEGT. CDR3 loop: CASSEGLAGAKNIQYF. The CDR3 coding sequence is TGTGCCAGCAGTGAGGGACTAGCGGGGGCCAAAAACATTCAGTACTTC.

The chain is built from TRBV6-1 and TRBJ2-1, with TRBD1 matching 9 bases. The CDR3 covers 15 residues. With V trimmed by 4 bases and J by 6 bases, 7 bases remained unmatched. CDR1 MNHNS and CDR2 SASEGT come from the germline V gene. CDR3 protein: CASSAGTGRGNEQFF. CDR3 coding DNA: TGTGCCAGCAGTGCCGGGACAGGGAGGGGCAATGAGCAGTTCTTC.

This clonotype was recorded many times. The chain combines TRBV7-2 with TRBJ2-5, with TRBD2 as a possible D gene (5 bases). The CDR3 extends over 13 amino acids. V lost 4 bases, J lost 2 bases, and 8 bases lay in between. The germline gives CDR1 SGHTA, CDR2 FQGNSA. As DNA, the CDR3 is TGTGCCAGCAGCTCCAGGACTCAAGAGACCCAGTACTTC. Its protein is CASSSRTQETQYF.

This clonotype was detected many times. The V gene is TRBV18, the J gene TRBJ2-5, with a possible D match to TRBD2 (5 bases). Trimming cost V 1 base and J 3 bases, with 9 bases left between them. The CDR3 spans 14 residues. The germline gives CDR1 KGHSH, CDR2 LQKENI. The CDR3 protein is CASSPRRAEETQYF. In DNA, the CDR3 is TGTGCCAGCTCACCACGGCGGGCCGAAGAGACCCAGTACTTC.

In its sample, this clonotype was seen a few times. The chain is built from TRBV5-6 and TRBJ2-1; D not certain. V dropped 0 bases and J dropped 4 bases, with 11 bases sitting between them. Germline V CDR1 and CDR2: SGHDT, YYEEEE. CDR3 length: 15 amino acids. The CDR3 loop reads CASSLDPTYYNEQFF. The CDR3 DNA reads TGTGCCAGCAGCTTGGACCCTACCTATTACAATGAGCAGTTCTTC.

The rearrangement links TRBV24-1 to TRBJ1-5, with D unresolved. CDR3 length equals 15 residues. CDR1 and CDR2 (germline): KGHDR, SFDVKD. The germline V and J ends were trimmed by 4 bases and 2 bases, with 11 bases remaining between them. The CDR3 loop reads CATSDPSGGNQPQHF. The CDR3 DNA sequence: TGTGCCACCAGTGACCCGTCTGGGGGCAATCAGCCCCAGCATTTT.

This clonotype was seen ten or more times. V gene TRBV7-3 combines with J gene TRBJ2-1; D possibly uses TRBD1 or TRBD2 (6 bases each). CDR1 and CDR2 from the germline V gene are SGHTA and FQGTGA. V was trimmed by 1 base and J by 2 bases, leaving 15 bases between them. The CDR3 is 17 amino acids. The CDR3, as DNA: TGTGCCAGCAGCTTAAGTGGGGGGCGGCCCCCCTACAATGAGCAGTTCTTC. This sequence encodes CASSLSGGRPPYNEQFF.

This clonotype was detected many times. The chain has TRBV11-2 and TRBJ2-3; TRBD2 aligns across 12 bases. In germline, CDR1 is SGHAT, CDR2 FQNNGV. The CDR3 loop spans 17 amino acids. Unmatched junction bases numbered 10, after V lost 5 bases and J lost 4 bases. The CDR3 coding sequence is TGTGCCAGCAGCCAAACGACTAGCGGGAGTTACCCAGATACGCAGTATTTT. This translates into CASSQTTSGSYPDTQYF.

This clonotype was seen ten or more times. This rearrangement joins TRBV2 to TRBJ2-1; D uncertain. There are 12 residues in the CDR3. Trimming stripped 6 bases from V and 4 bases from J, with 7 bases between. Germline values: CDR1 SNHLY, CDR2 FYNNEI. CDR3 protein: CASRLKYNEQFF. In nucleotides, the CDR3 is TGTGCCAGCAGATTGAAGTACAATGAGCAGTTCTTC.

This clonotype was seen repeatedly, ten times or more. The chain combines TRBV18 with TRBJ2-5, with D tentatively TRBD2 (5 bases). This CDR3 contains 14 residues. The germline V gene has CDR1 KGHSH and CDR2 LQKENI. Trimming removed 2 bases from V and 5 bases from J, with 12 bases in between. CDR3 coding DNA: TGTGCCAGCTCACCAGAACCGGGGTGGGAGACCCAGTACTTC. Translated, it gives CASSPEPGWETQYF.

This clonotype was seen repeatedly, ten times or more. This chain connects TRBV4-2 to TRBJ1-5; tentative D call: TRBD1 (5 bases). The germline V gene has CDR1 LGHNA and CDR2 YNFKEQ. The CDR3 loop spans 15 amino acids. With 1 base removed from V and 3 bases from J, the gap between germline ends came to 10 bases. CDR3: CASSQATDPNQPQHF. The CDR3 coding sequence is TGTGCCAGCAGCCAAGCGACAGACCCCAATCAGCCCCAGCATTTT.

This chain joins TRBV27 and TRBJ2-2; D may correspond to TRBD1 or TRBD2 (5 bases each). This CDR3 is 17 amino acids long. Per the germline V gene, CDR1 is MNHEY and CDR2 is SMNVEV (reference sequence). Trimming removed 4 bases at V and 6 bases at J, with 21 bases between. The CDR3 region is CASSSFLRGPNAGELFF. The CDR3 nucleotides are TGTGCCAGCAGTTCCTTCCTCCGGGGACCTAACGCCGGGGAGCTGTTTTTT.

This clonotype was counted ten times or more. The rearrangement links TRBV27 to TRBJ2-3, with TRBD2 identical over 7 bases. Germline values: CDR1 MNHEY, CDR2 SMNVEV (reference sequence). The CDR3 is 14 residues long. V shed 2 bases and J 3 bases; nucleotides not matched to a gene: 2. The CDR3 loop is CASSLAGETDTQYF. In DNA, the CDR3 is TGTGCCAGCAGTTTAGCGGGAGAAACAGATACGCAGTATTTT.

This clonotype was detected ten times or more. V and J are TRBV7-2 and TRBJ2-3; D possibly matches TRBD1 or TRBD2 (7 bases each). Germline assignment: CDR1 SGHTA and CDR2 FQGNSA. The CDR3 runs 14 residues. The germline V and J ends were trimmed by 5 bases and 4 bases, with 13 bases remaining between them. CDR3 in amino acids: CASSPGGGADTQYF. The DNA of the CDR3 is TGTGCCAGCAGCCCAGGGGGGGGCGCAGATACGCAGTATTTT.

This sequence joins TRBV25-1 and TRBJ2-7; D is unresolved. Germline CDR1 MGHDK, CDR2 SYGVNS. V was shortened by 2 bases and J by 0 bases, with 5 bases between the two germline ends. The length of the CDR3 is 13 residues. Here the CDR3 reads CASSEGFSYEQYF. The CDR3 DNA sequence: TGTGCCAGCAGTGAAGGATTCTCCTACGAGCAGTACTTC.